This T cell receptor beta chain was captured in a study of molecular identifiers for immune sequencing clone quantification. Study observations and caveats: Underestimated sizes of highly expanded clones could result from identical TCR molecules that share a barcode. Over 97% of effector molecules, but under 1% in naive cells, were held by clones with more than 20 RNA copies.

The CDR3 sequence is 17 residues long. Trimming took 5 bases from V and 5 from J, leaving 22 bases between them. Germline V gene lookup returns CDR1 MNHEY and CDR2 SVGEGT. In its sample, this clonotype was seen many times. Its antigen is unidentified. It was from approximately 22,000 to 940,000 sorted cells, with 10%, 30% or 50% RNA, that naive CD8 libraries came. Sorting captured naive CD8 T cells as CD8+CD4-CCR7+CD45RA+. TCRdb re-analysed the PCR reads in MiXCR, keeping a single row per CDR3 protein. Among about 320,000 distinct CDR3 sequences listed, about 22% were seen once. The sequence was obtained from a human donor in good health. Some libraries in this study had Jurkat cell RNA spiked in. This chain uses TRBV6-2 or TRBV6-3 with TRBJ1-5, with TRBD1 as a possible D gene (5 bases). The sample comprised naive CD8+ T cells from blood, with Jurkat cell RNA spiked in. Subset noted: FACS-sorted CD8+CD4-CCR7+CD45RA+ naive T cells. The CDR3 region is CASSTRDLPELHQPQHF. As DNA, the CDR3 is TGTGCCAGCAGTACCCGGGACTTGCCCGAACTACATCAGCCCCAGCATTTT.